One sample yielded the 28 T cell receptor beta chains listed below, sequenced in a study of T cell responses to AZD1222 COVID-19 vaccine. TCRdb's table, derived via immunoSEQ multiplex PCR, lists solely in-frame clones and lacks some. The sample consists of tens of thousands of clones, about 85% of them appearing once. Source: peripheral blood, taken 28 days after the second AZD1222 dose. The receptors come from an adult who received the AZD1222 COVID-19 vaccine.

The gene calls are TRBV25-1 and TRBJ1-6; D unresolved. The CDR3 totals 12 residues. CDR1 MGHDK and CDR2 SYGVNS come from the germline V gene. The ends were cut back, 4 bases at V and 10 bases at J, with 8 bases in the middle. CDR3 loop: CASSGGESPLHF. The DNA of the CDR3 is TGTGCCAGCAGTGGAGGAGAATCACCCCTCCACTTT.

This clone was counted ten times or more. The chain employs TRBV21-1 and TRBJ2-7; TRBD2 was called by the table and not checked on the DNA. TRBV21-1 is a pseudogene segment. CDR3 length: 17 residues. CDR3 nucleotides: TGTGCCAGCAGCTCCCCCCCCCTAGCGGGAGATCCCTACGAGCAGTACTTC. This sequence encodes CASSSPPLAGDPYEQYF.

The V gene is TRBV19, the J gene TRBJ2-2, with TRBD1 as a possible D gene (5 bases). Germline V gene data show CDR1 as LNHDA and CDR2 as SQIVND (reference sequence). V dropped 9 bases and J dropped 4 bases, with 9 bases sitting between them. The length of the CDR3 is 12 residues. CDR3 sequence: CASQGATGELFF. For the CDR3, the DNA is TGTGCCAGCCAAGGGGCCACCGGGGAGCTGTTTTTT.

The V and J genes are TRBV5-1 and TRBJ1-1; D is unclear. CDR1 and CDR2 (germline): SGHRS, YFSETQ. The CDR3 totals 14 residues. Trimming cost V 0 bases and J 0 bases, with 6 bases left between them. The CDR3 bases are TGCGCCAGCAGCTTGGGACAAATGAACACTGAAGCTTTCTTT. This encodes CASSLGQMNTEAFF.

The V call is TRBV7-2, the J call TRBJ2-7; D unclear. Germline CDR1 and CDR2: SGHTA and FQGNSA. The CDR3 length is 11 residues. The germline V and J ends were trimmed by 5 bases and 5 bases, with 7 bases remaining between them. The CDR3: CASSPLHEQYF. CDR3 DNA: TGTGCCAGCAGCCCCCTCCACGAGCAGTACTTC.

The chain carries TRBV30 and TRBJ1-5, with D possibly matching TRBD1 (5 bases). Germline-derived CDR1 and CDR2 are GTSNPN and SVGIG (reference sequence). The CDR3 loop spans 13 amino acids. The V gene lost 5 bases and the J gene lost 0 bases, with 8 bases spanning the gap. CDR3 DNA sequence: TGTGCCTGGGCCAGGGATAGCAATCAGCCCCAGCATTTT. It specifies CAWARDSNQPQHF. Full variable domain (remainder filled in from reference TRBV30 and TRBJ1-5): SQTIHQWPATLVQPVGSPLSLECTVEGTSNPNLYWYRQAAGRGLQLLFYSVGIGQISSEVPQNLSASRPQDRQFILSSKKLLLSDSGFYLCAWARDSNQPQHFGDGTRLSIL.

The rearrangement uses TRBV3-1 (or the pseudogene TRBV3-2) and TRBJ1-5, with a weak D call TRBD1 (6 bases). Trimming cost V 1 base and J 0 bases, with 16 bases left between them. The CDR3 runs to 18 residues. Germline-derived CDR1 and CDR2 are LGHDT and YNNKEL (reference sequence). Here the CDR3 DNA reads TGTGCCAGCAGCCAAGGACCCCGGGGGCCCTATAGCAATCAGCCCCAGCATTTT. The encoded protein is CASSQGPRGPYSNQPQHF.

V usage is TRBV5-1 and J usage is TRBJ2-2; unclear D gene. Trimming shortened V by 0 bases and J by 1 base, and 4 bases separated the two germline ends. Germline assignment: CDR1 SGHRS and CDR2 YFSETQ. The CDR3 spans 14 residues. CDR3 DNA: TGCGCCAGCAGCTTGGAAGGGAACACCGGGGAGCTGTTTTTT. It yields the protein CASSLEGNTGELFF.

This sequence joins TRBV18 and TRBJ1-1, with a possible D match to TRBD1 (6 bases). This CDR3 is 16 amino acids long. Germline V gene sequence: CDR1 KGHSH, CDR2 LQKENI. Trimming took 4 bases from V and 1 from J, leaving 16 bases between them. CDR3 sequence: CASSQLRRTENTEAFF. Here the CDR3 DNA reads TGTGCCAGCTCACAGCTGAGACGGACAGAGAACACTGAAGCTTTCTTT.

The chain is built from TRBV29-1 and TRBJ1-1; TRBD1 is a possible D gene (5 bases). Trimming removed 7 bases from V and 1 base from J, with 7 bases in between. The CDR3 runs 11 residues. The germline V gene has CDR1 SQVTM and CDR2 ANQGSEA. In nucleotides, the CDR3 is TGCAGCGCAACAGGGAACACTGAAGCTTTCTTT. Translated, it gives CSATGNTEAFF.

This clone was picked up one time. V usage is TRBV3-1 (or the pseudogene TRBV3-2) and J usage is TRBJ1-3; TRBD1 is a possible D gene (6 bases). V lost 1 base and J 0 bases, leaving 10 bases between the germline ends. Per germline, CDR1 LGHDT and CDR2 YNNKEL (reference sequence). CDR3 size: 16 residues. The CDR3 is CASSQGPGASGNTIYF. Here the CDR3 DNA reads TGTGCCAGCAGCCAAGGGCCAGGGGCCTCTGGAAACACCATATATTTT.

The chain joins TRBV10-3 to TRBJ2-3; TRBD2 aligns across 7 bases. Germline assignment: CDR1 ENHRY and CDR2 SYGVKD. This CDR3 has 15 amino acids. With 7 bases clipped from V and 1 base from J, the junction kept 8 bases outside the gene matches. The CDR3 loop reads CAIMNGRVGTDTQYF. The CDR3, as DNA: TGTGCCATCATGAATGGGAGGGTCGGCACAGATACGCAGTATTTT.

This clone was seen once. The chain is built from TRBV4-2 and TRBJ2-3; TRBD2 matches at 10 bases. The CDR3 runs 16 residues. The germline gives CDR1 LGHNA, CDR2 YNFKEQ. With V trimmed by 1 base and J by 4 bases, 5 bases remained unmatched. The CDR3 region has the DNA TGTGCCAGCAGCCAAGGGGCTAGCGGGAGCGCAGATACGCAGTATTTT. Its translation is CASSQGASGSADTQYF.

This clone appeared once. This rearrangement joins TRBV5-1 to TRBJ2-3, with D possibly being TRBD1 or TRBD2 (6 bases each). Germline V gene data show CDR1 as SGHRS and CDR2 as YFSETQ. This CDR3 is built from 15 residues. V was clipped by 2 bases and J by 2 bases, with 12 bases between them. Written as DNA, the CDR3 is TGCGCCAGCAGCTTACGGGGGCTTAACACAGATACGCAGTATTTT. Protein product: CASSLRGLNTDTQYF.

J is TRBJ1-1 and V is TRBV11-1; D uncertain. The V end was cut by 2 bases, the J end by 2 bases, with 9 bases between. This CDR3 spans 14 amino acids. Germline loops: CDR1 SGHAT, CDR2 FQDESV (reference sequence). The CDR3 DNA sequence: TGTGCCAGCAGCTTATTAACGCAAAACACTGAAGCTTTCTTT. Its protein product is CASSLLTQNTEAFF.

The CDR3 is CASSDGSSRPGGEVEAFF. The DNA of the CDR3 is TGTGCCAGCAGTGACGGATCTTCGAGGCCAGGGGGCGAAGTTGAAGCTTTCTTT. The chain is built from TRBV6-4 and TRBJ1-1; 8 nucleotides line up with TRBD1. The J segment lost 7 bases and the V segment lost 2 bases, leaving 18 bases of the junction unmatched. CDR3 length: 18 amino acids. Germline CDR1 and CDR2: MRHNA and SNTAGT.

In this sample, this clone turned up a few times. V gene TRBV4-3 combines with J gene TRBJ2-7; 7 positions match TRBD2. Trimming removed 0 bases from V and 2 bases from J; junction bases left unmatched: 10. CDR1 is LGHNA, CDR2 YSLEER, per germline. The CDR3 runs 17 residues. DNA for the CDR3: TGCGCCAGCAGCCAAGAGTGGGGGAGGGGTAGCGCCTACGAGCAGTACTTC. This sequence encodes CASSQEWGRGSAYEQYF.

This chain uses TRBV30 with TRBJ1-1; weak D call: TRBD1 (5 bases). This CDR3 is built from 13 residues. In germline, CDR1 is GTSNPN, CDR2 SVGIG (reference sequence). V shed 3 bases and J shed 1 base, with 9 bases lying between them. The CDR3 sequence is CAWRKGPNTEAFF. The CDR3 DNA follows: TGTGCCTGGAGGAAGGGACCGAACACTGAAGCTTTCTTT.

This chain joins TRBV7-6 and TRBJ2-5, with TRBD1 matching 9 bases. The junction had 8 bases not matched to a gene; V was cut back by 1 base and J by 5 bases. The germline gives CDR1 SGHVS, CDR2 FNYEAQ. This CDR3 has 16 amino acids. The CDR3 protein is CASSLGTGARRETQYF. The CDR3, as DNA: TGTGCCAGCAGCTTAGGGACAGGGGCCCGTCGGGAGACCCAGTACTTC.

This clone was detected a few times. For the CDR3, the DNA is TGTGCCAGCAGCCCCCGGTCCCCGGACAATGAGCAGTTCTTC. Encoded protein: CASSPRSPDNEQFF. The V call is TRBV11-3, the J call TRBJ2-1; D ambiguous. V was cut by 5 bases and J by 5 bases, with 13 bases left in between. Germline CDR1 is SGHNT and CDR2 is YENEEA. The CDR3 consists of 14 residues.

The CDR3 sequence: CASTTGQVMNTEAFF. The DNA for the CDR3 is TGTGCCAGCACCACAGGACAGGTAATGAACACTGAAGCTTTCTTT. This rearrangement joins TRBV7-9 to TRBJ1-1, with TRBD1 identical over 7 bases. The germline V gene has CDR1 SEHNR and CDR2 FQNEAQ (reference sequence). The CDR3 covers 15 residues. Trimming cost V 7 bases and J 0 bases; bases outside gene matches: 8.

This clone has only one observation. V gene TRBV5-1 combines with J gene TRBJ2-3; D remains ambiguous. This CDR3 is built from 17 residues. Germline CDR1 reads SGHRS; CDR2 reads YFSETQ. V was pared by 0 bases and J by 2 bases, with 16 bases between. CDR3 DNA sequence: TGCGCCAGCAGCTTGGCCGTCGGACCGAGCACCACAGATACGCAGTATTTT. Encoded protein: CASSLAVGPSTTDTQYF.

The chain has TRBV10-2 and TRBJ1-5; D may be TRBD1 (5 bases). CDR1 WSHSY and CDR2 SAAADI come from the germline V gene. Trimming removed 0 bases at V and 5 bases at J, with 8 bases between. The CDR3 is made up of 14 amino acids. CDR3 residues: CASSESGGDQPQHF. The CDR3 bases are TGCGCCAGCAGTGAGTCGGGGGGAGATCAGCCCCAGCATTTT.

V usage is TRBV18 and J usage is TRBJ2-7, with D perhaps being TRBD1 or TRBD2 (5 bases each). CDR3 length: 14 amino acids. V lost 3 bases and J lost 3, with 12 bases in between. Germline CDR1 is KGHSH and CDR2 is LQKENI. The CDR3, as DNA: TGTGCCAGCTCACCGGGCGTGGGGGTCTACGAGCAGTACTTC. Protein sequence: CASSPGVGVYEQYF. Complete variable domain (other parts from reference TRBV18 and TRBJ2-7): NAGVMQNPRHLVRRRGQEARLRCSPMKGHSHVYWYRQLPEEGLKFMVYLQKENIIDESGMPKERFSAEFPKEGPSILRIQQVVRGDSAAYFCASSPGVGVYEQYFGPGTRLTVT.

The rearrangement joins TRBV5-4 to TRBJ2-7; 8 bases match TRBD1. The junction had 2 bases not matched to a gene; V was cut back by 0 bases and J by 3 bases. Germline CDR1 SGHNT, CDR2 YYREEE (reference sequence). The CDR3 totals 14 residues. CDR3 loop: CASSLGGTGYEQYF. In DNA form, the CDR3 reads TGTGCCAGCAGCTTGGGGGGGACAGGCTACGAGCAGTACTTC.

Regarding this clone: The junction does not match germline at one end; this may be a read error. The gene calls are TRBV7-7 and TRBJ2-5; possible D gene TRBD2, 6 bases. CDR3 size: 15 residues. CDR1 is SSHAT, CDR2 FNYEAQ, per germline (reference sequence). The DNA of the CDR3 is TGTGCTAGCAGCTTAACGGGACGGGGGCAAGAGACCCAGTACTTC. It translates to CASSLTGRGQETQYF.

The CDR3 DNA reads as TGTGCCACCAGTGATTCCGGACAGGGGGGAGAGACCCAGTACTTC. Amino acids: CATSDSGQGGETQYF. The rearrangement links TRBV24-1 to TRBJ2-5; 10 bases align to TRBD1. J lost 4 bases, V lost 2 bases, and 3 bases had no gene match. Germline loops: CDR1 KGHDR, CDR2 SFDVKD. The CDR3 length is 15 residues.

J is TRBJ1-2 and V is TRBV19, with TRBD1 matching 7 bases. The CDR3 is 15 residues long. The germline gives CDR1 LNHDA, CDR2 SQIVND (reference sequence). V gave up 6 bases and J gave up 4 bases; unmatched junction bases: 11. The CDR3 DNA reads TGTGCCAGTAGCCCAACCGGGACAGATATCTATGGCTACACCTTC. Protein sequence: CASSPTGTDIYGYTF.